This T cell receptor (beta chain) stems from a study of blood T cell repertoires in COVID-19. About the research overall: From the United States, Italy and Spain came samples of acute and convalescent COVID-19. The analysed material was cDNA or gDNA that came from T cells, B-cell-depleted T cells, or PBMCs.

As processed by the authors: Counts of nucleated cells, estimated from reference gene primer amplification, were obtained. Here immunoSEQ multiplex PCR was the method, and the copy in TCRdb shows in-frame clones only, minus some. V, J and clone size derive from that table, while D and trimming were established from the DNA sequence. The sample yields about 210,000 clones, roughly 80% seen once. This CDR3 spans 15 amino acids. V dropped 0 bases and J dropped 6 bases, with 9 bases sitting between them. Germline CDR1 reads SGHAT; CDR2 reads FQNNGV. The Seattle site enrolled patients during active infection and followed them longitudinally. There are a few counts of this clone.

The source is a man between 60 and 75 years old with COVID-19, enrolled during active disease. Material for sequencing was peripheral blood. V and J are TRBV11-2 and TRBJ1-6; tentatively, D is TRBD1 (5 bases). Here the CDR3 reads CASSLETDLNSPLHF. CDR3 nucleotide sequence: TGTGCCAGCAGCTTAGAGACAGACCTTAATTCACCCCTCCACTTT.